This TCR beta chain stems from a study of STAT5B mutations in CD4+ large granular lymphocyte leukemia. CDR1 MNHEY and CDR2 SVGAGI come from the germline V gene. Between the trimmed V and J ends, which lost 2 bases and 0 bases, there was a span of 10 bases. This CDR3 is built from 15 residues. TCRdb keeps only in-frame clones here, not all; method: immunoSEQ multiplex PCR. In the table there are around 30,000 clones, around 80% of which are singletons. Sequencing used CD4+ T cells from blood buffy coats. This chain links TRBV6-5 with TRBJ1-2; D gene unclear. The clonotype comes from a human donor in good health. Here the CDR3 DNA reads TGTGCCAGCAGTTACACGGAGAATCCTAACTATGGCTACACCTTC. Residues: CASSYTENPNYGYTF.